The present entry profiles one T cell receptor (beta chain) with its context. The germline gene is not matched at one end of the junction; a read error may be the cause. This specimen belongs to a study of glioma-infiltrating T cells. The iRepertoire nested amplicon-rescue multiplex PCR amplified TCR alpha and beta CDR3s from RNA. From the multiplex PCR reads, TCRdb called clonotypes with MiXCR, one entry per CDR3 protein. The sample yields some 150,000 distinct CDR3 sequences, about two fifths seen once. CDR3 size: 13 residues. From germline, CDR1 is DFQATT and CDR2 SNEGSKA (reference sequence). Sequenced: glioma tissue, nonneoplastic brain tissue, or PBMCs (not recorded which). This chain connects TRBV20-1 to TRBJ2-5, with 8 bases matching TRBD1. The origin of this receptor is a human donor with low-grade glioma or glioblastoma, undergoing nonglioma brain surgery, or in good health (not recorded which). CDR3 nucleotide sequence: TGCAGCGCTGCCTCAGGGGGCCAAGAGACCAAGTACTTC. This codes for CSAASGGQETKYF.